These 8 T cell receptor beta chains were all obtained from the same sample, sequenced in a study of blood T cell repertoires in COVID-19. Assay: immunoSEQ multiplex PCR; the TCRdb copy retains only in-frame clones and omits some. This repertoire shows about 240,000 clones, about 80% found once; its top ten account for over 7.5%. Material for sequencing was peripheral blood. Receptors originate from an elderly woman with acute or convalescent COVID-19.

V usage is TRBV11-2 and J usage is TRBJ1-3; D perhaps matches TRBD1 (6 bases). Germline V lookup: CDR1 SGHAT, CDR2 FQNNGV. The CDR3 length is 18 residues. The V end was cut by 4 bases, the J end by 4 bases, with 23 bases between. The DNA for the CDR3 is TGTGCCAGCAGCTCAAATCTTTACAGGGTGCTAGGGGGAAACACCATATATTTT. It specifies CASSSNLYRVLGGNTIYF.

CDR3 coding DNA: TGTGCCAGCAGCTTTGAAGCAGGGAACTATGGCTACACCTTC. As protein: CASSFEAGNYGYTF. The chain carries TRBV7-9 and TRBJ1-2; possibly TRBD1 for D (5 bases). CDR1 is SEHNR and CDR2 is FQNEAQ in the germline V gene (reference sequence). This CDR3 spans 14 amino acids. V gave up 3 bases and J gave up 2 bases, with 10 bases separating them. The full variable domain, its missing parts supplied by reference TRBV7-9 and TRBJ1-2, is DTGVSQNPRHKITKRGQNVTFRCDPISEHNRLYWYRQTLGQGPEFLTYFQNEAQLEKSRLLSDRFSAERPKGSFSTLEIQRTEQGDSAMYLCASSFEAGNYGYTFGSGTRLTVV.

With respect to this clone: The sample holds other DNA sequences that translate to the same CDR3. The chain carries TRBV5-1 and TRBJ1-2; D is possibly TRBD1 (5 bases). In germline, CDR1 is SGHRS, CDR2 YFSETQ. Between the trimmed V and J ends, which lost 4 bases and 0 bases, there was a span of 10 bases. This CDR3 has 14 residues. As DNA, the CDR3 is TGCGCCAGCAGCCCGACAGATGCTAACTATGGCTACACCTTC. The encoded protein is CASSPTDANYGYTF.

This clone showed up just a few times. The V call is TRBV4-1, the J call TRBJ1-3, with a tentative D call TRBD1 (6 bases). Looked up from germline, CDR1 is MGHRA and CDR2 is YSYEKL. CDR3 length: 17 residues. V was clipped by 4 bases and J by 4 bases, with 20 bases between them. DNA for the CDR3: TGCGCCAGCAGCCTTTCCGCTCGGGACACGGGAGGAAACACCATATATTTT. It is translated as CASSLSARDTGGNTIYF.

In its sample, this clone was seen a few times. The chain joins TRBV6-1 to TRBJ2-1; possible D gene TRBD2, 5 bases. V was shortened by 0 bases and J by 6 bases, with 15 bases between the two germline ends. Looked up from germline, CDR1 is MNHNS and CDR2 is SASEGT. This CDR3 is 16 amino acids long. The CDR3 nucleotides read TGTGCCAGCAGTGAAGCGTCGGCCACACGGGGCAATGAGCAGTTCTTC. It yields the protein CASSEASATRGNEQFF.

This clone was detected only a few times. This sequence joins TRBV11-3 and TRBJ2-1, with D unresolved. V dropped 0 bases and J dropped 5 bases, with 8 bases sitting between them. This CDR3 region has 14 residues. Germline CDR1 and CDR2: SGHNT and YENEEA. Here the CDR3 reads CASSLDLSDNEQFF. CDR3 nucleotides: TGTGCCAGCAGCTTAGATCTAAGCGACAATGAGCAGTTCTTC.

The chain links TRBV5-1 to TRBJ2-2; D might be TRBD1 (6 bases). V lost 5 bases, J lost 12 bases, and 14 bases lay in between. Germline V gene data show CDR1 as SGHRS and CDR2 as YFSETQ. The CDR3 covers 12 residues. The CDR3 bases are TGCGCCAGCAGTACACAGGGATTGCAGCTGTTTTTT. This gives the protein CASSTQGLQLFF.

The chain has TRBV6-5 and TRBJ2-7; TRBD2 might be the D (6 bases). V was clipped by 5 bases and J by 4 bases, with 12 bases between them. The CDR3 is made up of 13 amino acids. CDR1 is MNHEY and CDR2 is SVGAGI in the germline V gene. CDR3 DNA sequence: TGTGCCAGCAGTCCACCCGGGAGTTACGAGCAGTACTTC. As protein: CASSPPGSYEQYF.